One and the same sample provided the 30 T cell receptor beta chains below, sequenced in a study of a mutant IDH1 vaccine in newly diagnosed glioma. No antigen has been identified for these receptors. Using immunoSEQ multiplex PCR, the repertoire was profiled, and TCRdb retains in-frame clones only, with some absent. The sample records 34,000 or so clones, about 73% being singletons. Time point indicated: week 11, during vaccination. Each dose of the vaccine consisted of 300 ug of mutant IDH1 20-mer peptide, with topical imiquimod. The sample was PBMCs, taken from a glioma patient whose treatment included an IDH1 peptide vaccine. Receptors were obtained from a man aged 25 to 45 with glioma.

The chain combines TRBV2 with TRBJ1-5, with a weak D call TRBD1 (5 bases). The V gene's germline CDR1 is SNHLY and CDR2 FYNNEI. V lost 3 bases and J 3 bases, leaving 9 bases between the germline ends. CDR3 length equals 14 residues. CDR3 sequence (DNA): TGTGCCAGCAGTGAGGACACCCTCAATCAGCCCCAGCATTTT. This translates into CASSEDTLNQPQHF.

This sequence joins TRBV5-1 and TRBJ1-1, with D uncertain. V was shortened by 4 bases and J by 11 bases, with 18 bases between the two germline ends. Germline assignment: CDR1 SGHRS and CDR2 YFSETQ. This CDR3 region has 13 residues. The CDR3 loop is CASSLSRPTGAFF. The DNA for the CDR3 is TGCGCCAGCAGCCTGAGTCGGCCGACTGGCGCTTTCTTT.

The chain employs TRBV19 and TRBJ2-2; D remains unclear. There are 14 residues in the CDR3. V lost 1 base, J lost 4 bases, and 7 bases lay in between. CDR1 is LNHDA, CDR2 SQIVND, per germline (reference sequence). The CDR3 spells CASSIVHVTGELFF. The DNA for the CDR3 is TGTGCCAGTAGTATAGTCCATGTCACCGGGGAGCTGTTTTTT.

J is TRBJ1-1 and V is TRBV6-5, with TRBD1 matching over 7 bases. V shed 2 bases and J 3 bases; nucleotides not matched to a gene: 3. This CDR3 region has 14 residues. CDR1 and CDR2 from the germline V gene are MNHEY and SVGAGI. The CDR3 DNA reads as TGTGCCAGCAGTTACACCAGGGGGGACACTGAAGCTTTCTTT. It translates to CASSYTRGDTEAFF.

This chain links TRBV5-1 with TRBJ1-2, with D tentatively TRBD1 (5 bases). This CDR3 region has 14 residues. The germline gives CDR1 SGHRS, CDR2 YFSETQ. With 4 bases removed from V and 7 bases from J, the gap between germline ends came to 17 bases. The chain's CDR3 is CASSLGTPSAGYTF. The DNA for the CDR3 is TGCGCCAGCAGCCTAGGGACCCCAAGTGCTGGCTACACCTTC. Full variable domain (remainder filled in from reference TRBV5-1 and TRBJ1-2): KAGVTQTPRYLIKTRGQQVTLSCSPISGHRSVSWYQQTPGQGLQFLFEYFSETQRNKGNFPGRFSGRQFSNSRSEMNVSTLELGDSALYLCASSLGTPSAGYTFGSGTRLTVV.

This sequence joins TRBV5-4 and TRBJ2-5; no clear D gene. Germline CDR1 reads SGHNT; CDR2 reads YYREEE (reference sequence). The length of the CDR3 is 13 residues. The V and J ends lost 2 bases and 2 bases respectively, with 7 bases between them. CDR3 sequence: CASSLSQQETQYF. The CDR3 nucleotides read TGTGCCAGCAGCTTATCACAGCAAGAGACCCAGTACTTC.

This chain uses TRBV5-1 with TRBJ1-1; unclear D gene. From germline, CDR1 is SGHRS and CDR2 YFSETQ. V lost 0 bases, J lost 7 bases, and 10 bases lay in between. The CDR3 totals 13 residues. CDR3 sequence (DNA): TGCGCCAGCAGCTTGGTGGGCCCTAATGAAGCTTTCTTT. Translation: CASSLVGPNEAFF.

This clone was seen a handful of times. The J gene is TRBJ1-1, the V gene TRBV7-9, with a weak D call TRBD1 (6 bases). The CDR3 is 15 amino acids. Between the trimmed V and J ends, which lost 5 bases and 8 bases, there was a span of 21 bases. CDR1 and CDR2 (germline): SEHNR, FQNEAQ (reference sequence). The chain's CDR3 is CASSETGMGALEAFF. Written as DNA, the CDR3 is TGTGCCAGCAGCGAAACAGGGATGGGGGCCCTAGAAGCTTTCTTT.

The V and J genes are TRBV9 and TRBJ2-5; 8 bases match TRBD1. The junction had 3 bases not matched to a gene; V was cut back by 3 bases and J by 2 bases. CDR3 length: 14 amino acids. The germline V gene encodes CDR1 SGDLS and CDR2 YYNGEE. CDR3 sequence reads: CASSAGGIQETQYF. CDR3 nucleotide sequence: TGTGCCAGCAGCGCAGGGGGCATACAAGAGACCCAGTACTTC.

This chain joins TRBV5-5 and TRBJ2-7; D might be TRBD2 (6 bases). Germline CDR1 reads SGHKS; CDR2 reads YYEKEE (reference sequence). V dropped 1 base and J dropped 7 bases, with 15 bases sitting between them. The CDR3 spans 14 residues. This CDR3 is CASSLRGLGGEQYF. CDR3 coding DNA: TGTGCCAGCAGCTTGAGGGGCCTTGGGGGGGAGCAGTACTTC.

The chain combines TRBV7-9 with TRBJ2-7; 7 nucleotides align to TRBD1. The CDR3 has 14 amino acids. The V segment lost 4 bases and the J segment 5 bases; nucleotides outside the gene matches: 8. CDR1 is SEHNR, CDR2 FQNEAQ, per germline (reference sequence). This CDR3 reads CASSSRTGEDEQYF. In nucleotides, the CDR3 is TGTGCCAGCAGCTCCCGGACAGGAGAAGACGAGCAGTACTTC.

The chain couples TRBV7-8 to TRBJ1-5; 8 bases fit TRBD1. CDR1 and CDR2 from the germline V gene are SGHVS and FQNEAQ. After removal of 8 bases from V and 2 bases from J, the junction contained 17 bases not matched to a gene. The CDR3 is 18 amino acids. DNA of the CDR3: TGTGCCAGCCTCCCCGGGCGGACAGGGCTCGGACGCAATCAGCCCCAGCATTTT. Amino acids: CASLPGRTGLGRNQPQHF.

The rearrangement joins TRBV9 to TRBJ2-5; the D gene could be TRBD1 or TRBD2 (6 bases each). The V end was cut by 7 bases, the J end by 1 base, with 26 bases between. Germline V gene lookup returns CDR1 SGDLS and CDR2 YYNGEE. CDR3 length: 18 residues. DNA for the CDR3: TGTGCCAGCTCCAGGGAAGGGGCCCGGGGGCCAGCCCAAGAGACCCAGTACTTC. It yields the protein CASSREGARGPAQETQYF.

The CDR3 loop reads CASSISLRDSEAFF. In nucleotides, the CDR3 is TGTGCCAGCAGCATTTCCCTTAGGGACAGTGAAGCTTTCTTT. The V call is TRBV5-5, the J call TRBJ1-1; TRBD1 aligns across 7 bases. The CDR3 sequence is 14 residues long. V dropped 4 bases and J dropped 7; count of bases not matched to a gene: 10. CDR1 SGHKS and CDR2 YYEKEE come from the germline V gene (reference sequence).

Written as DNA, the CDR3 is TGCAGCGTTGGTGGACAGGGGCGTACCTACGAGCAGTACTTC. Protein product: CSVGGQGRTYEQYF. This rearrangement joins TRBV29-1 to TRBJ2-7, with 9 positions matching TRBD1. With 4 bases clipped from V and 2 bases from J, the junction kept 6 bases outside the gene matches. This CDR3 region has 14 residues. The germline V gene has CDR1 SQVTM and CDR2 ANQGSEA.

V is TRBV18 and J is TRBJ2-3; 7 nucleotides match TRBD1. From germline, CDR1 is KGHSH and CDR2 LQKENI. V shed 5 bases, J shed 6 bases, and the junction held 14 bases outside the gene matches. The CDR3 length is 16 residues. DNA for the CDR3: TGTGCCAGCTCAGCTACCGGGACAGCAGGTTCGGATACGCAGTATTTT. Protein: CASSATGTAGSDTQYF.

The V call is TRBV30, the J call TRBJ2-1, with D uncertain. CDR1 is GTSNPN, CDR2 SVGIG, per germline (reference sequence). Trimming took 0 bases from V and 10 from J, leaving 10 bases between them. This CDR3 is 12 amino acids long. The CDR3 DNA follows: TGTGCCTGGAGTGTTCCAGAAACAGAGCAGTTCTTC. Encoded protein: CAWSVPETEQFF.

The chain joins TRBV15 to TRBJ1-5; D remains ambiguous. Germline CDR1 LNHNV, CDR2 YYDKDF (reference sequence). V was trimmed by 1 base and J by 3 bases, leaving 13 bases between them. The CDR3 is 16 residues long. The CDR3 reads CATSRALAVYNQPQHF. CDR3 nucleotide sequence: TGTGCCACCAGCAGAGCCCTGGCAGTCTACAATCAGCCCCAGCATTTT.

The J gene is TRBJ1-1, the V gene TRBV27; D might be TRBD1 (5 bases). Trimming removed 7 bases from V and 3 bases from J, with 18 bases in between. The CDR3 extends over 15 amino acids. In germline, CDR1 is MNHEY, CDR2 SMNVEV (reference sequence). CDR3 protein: CASTAAGWAHTEAFF. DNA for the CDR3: TGTGCCAGCACCGCAGCAGGGTGGGCACACACTGAAGCTTTCTTT.

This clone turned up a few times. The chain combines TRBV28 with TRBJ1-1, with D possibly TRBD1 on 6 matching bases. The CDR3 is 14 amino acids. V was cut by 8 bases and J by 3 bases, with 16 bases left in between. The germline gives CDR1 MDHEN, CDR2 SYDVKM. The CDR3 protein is CASGKISGDTEAFF. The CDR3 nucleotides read TGTGCCAGCGGAAAGATCTCAGGGGACACTGAAGCTTTCTTT.

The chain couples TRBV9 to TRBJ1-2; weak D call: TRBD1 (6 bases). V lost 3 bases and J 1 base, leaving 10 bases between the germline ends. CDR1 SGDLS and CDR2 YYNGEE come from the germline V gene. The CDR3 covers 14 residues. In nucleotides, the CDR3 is TGTGCCAGCAGCGGTCGGACAGTTAACTATGGCTACACCTTC. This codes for CASSGRTVNYGYTF.

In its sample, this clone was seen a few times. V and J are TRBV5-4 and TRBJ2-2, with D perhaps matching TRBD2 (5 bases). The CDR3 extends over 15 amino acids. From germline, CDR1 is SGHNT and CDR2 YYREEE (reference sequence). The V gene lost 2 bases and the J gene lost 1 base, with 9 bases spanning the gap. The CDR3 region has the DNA TGTGCCAGCAGCTTAAAAGGAGGGAACACCGGGGAGCTGTTTTTT. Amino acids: CASSLKGGNTGELFF.

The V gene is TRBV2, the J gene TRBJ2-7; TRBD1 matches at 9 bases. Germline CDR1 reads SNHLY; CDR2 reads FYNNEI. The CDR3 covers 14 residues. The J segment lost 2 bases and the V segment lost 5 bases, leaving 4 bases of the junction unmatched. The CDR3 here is CASSSGQGTYEQYF. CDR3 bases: TGTGCCAGCAGTTCTGGACAGGGGACCTACGAGCAGTACTTC.

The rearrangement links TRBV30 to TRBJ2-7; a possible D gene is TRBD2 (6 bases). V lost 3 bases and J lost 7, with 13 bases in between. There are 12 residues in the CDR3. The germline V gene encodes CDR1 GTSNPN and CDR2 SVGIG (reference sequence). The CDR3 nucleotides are TGTGCCTGGAGCAGGGACTTGGGGGAGCAGTACTTC. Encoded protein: CAWSRDLGEQYF.

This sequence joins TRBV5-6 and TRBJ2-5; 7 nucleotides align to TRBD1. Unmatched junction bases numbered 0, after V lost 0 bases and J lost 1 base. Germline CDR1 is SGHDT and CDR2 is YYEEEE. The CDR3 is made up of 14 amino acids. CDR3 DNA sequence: TGTGCCAGCAGCTTGGGACAGGGCCAAGAGACCCAGTACTTC. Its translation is CASSLGQGQETQYF.

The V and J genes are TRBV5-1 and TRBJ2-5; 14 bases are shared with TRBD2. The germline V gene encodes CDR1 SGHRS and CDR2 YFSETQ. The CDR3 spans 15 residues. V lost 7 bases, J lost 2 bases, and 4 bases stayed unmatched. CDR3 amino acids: CASGTSGRVQETQYF. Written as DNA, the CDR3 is TGCGCCAGCGGGACTAGCGGGAGAGTACAAGAGACCCAGTACTTC.

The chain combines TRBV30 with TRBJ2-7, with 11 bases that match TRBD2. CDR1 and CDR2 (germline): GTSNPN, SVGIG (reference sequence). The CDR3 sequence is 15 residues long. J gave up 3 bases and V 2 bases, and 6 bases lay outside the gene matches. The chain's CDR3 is CAWSPGTSGVYEQYF. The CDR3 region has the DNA TGTGCCTGGAGTCCCGGGACTAGCGGAGTCTACGAGCAGTACTTC.

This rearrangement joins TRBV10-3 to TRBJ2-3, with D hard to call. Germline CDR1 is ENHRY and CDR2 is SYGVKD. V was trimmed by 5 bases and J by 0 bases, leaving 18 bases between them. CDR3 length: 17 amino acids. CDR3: CAISSLNLGTSTDTQYF. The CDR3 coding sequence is TGTGCCATCAGTTCCCTTAATCTGGGAACTAGCACAGATACGCAGTATTTT.

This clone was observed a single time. DNA of the CDR3: TGTGCCAGCAGTCTGGGCGGTAATAATGAAAAACTGTTTTTT. Encoded protein: CASSLGGNNEKLFF. This sequence joins TRBV7-9 and TRBJ1-4; D not resolved. CDR1 is SEHNR and CDR2 is FQNEAQ in the germline V gene (reference sequence). CDR3 length: 14 residues. The V and J ends lost 6 bases and 4 bases respectively, with 12 bases between them.

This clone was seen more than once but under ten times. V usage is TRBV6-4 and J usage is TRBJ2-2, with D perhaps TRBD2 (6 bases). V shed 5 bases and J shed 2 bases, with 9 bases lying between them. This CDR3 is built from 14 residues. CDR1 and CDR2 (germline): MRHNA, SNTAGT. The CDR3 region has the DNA TGTGCCAGCAGTAGGGACTCCAACACCGGGGAGCTGTTTTTT. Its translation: CASSRDSNTGELFF.